The sequence of this TCR beta chain was determined in a study of post-analysis software for immune sequencing data. Study background: Clinical courses comprised relapsing-remitting, secondary progressive and progressive-relapsing multiple sclerosis.

Findings and limits, study-wide: Elevated frequency relative to controls characterized several TRBV segments in patients, TRBV5-6, TRBV5-1 and TRBV20-1 among them.

V lost 3 bases and J lost 6; bases outside the gene matches: 4. The CDR3 totals 14 residues. CDR1 KGHDR and CDR2 SFDVKD come from the germline V gene. Points on this clonotype: Its specificity is not known.

The TCR beta cDNA libraries contained unique molecular identifiers. TCRdb reprocessed the PCR reads with MiXCR, giving one entry per CDR3 protein. The sample contains roughly 580,000 distinct CDR3 sequences, about 40% of which appear only once. The chain combines TRBV24-1 with TRBJ2-1; 7 bases fit TRBD1. The specimen was blood. The sequence was collected from a girl aged 10 to 17 with multiple sclerosis. The CDR3 nucleotides read TGTGCCACCAGTGATCGACAGGGTTCCAATGAGCAGTTCTTC. Translation gives CATSDRQGSNEQFF.